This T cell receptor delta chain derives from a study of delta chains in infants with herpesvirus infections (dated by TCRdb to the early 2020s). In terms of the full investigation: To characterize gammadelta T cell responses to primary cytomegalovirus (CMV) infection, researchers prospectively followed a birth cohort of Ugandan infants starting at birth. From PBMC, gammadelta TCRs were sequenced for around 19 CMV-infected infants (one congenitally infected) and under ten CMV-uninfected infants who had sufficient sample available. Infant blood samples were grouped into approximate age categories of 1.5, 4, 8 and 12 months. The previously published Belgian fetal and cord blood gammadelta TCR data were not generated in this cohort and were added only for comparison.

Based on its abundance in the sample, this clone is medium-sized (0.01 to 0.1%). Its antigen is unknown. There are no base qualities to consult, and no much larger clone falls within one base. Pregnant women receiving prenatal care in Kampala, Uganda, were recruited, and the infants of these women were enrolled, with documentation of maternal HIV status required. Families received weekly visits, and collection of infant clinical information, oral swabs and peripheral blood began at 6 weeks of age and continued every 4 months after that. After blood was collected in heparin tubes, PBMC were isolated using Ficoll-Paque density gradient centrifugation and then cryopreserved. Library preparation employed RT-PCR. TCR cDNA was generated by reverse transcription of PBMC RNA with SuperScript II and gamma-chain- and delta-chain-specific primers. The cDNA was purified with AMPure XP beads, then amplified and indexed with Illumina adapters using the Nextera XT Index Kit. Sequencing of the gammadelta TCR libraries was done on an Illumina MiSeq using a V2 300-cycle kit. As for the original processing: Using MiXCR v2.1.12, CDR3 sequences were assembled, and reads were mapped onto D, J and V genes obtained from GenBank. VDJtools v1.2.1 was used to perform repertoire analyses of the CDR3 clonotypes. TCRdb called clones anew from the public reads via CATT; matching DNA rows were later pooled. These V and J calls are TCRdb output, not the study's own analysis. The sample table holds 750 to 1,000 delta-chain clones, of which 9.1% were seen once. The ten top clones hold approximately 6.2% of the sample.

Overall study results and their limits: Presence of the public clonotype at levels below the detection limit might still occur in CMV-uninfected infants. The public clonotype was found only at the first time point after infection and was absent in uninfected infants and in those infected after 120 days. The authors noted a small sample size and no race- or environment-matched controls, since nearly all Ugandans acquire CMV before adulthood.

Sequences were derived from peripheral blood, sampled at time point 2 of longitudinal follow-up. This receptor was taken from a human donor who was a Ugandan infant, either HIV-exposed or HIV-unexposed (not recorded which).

The CDR3 corresponds to CACDPVLNLGILDKLIF. The nucleotide sequence is given as TGTGCCTGTGACCCGGTCCTAAATTTGGGGATTCTTGATAAACTCATCTTT. Rearrangement joined TRDV2 to TRDJ1; TRDD3 is a possible D gene, resting on 6 matching bases. Looking up the germline V gene yields CDR1 GEAIGNYY and CDR2 EKD. V is clipped by 3 bases and J by 5 bases, and the sequence between their germline boundaries is 24 bases long. From its cysteine to its phenylalanine, the CDR3 spans 17 amino acids. Just the 51-base CDR3 DNA is kept, in frame starting at base 1.